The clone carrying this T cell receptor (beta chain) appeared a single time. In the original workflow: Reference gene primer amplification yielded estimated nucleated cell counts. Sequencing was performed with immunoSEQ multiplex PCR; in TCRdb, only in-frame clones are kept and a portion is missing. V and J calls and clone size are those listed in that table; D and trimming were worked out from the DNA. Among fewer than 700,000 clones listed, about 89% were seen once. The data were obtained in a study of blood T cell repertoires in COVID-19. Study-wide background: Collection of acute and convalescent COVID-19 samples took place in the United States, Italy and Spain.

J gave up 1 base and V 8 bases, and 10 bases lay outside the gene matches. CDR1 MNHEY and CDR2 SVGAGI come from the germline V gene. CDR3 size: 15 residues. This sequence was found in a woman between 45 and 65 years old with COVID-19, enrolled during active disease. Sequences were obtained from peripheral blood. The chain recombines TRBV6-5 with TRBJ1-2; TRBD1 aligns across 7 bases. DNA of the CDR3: TGTGCCAGCCTTAGCAGGGGGATAAATAACTATGGCTACACCTTC. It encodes CASLSRGINNYGYTF.